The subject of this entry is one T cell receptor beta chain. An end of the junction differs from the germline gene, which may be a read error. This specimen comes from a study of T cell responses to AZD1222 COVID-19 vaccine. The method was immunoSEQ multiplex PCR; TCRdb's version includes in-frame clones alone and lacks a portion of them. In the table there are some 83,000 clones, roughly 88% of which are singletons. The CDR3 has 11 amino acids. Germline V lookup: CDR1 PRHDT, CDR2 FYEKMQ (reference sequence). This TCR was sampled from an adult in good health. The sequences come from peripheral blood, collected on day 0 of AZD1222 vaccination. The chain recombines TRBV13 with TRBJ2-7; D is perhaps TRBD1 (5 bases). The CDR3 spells CASSIGVEQYF. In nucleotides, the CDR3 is TGTGCCAGCAGCATAGGGGTCGAGCAGTACTTC.